The TCR beta chain under discussion was sequenced for a study of CD8+ T cells in alopecia areata. This clone was seen just once. Reverse transcription of extracted RNA yielded cDNA, which provided the sequencing template. The method was immunoSEQ multiplex PCR; TCRdb's version includes in-frame clones alone and lacks a portion of them. Here the sample spans 110,000 to 150,000 clones, 40% to 65% being singletons. The sample in question was CD4+ T cells sorted from blood, obtained at week 0. This TCR was recovered from a human donor with alopecia areata.

The CDR3 loop reads CASSSLAGGGYNEQFF. CDR3 DNA: TGTGCCAGCAGTTCCCTAGCAGGTGGGGGCTACAATGAGCAGTTCTTC. This chain uses TRBV27 with TRBJ2-1; D assignment may be TRBD1 or TRBD2 (5 bases each). The CDR3 extends over 16 amino acids. The germline V gene encodes CDR1 MNHEY and CDR2 SMNVEV (reference sequence). V lost 4 bases and J lost 3, with 16 bases in between.